These 5 T cell receptor beta chains came from one sample sequenced in a study of blood T cell dynamics during melanoma immunotherapy. Time point reported: week 3, after first cycle of checkpoint inhibitor. The repertoire was sequenced with immunoSEQ multiplex PCR; TCRdb's copy has only in-frame clones and lacks some. The data contain 25,000 to 35,000 clones, around 80% of them singletons. The starting material was blood, obtained from a patient treated with checkpoint blockade. Receptors originate from a human donor with melanoma.

The V gene is TRBV19, the J gene TRBJ2-7; TRBD1 aligns across 7 bases. Unmatched junction bases numbered 9, after V lost 6 bases and J lost 1 base. This CDR3 has 15 amino acids. Germline V gene data show CDR1 as LNHDA and CDR2 as SQIVND (reference sequence). The DNA of the CDR3 is TGTGCCAGTAGCGATACAGGGGCGGCTTCCTACGAGCAGTACTTC. Amino acid sequence: CASSDTGAASYEQYF.

The J gene is TRBJ1-4, the V gene TRBV25-1; TRBD1 might be the D (5 bases). The CDR3 totals 17 residues. Germline loops: CDR1 MGHDK, CDR2 SYGVNS. V was clipped by 3 bases and J by 1 base, with 15 bases between them. The DNA for the CDR3 is TGTGCCAGCAGTGACCGGCAGGGACTACTAACTAATGAAAAACTGTTTTTT. Translation gives CASSDRQGLLTNEKLFF.

The chain joins TRBV30 to TRBJ1-1, with unresolved D. There are 13 residues in the CDR3. Germline V gene lookup returns CDR1 GTSNPN and CDR2 SVGIG (reference sequence). V lost 3 bases to trimming and J lost 5 bases, with 13 bases between them. CDR3: CAWSPIALTEAFF. The CDR3 nucleotides read TGTGCCTGGAGCCCCATCGCGTTGACTGAAGCTTTCTTT.

The chain carries TRBV19 and TRBJ1-1, with TRBD1 matching 8 bases. The CDR3 consists of 14 residues. In germline, CDR1 is LNHDA, CDR2 SQIVND (reference sequence). After removal of 6 bases from V and 0 bases from J, the junction contained 3 bases not matched to a gene. CDR3 residues: CASSPGQVNTEAFF. The CDR3 DNA reads TGTGCCAGTAGCCCGGGACAGGTGAACACTGAAGCTTTCTTT.

CDR3 in amino acids: CASSPDRYPLEQFF. In nucleotides, the CDR3 is TGTGCCAGCAGCCCGGACAGGTATCCCCTTGAGCAGTTCTTC. The chain couples TRBV5-6 to TRBJ2-1, with 7 bases identical to TRBD1. The J segment lost 9 bases and the V segment lost 4 bases, leaving 10 bases of the junction unmatched. This CDR3 is 14 amino acids long. CDR1 and CDR2 from the germline V gene are SGHDT and YYEEEE.